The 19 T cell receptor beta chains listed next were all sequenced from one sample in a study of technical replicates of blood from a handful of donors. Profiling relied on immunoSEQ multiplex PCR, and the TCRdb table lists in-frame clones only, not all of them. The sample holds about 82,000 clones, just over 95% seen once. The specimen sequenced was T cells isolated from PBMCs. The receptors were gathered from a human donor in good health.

CDR3 in amino acids: CASSLTIFSGQGTTEAFF. Here the CDR3 DNA reads TGTGCCAGCAGCTTAACCATATTTTCGGGACAGGGCACCACTGAAGCTTTCTTT. The rearrangement joins TRBV7-9 to TRBJ1-1; 9 positions match TRBD1. Germline V gene lookup returns CDR1 SEHNR and CDR2 FQNEAQ (reference sequence). The CDR3 loop spans 18 amino acids. J lost 4 bases, V lost 2 bases, and 14 bases had no gene match.

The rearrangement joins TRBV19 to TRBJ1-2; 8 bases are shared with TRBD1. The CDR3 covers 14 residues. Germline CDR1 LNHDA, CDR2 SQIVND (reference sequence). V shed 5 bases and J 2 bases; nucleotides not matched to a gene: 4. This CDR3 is CASSLDRVNYGYTF. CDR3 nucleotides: TGTGCCAGTAGTCTGGACAGGGTGAACTATGGCTACACCTTC.

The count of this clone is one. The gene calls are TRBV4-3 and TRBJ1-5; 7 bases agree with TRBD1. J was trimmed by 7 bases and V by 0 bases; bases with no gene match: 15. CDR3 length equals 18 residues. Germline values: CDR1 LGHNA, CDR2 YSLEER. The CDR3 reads CASSQDLLGRGLEQPQHF. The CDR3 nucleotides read TGCGCCAGCAGCCAAGATCTCCTTGGCAGGGGGTTAGAACAGCCCCAGCATTTT.

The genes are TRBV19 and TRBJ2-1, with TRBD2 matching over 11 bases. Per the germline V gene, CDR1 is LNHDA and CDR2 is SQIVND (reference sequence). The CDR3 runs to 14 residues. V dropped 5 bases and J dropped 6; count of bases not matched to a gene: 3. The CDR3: CASSSGLAANEQFF. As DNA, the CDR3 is TGTGCCAGTAGTTCGGGACTAGCGGCCAATGAGCAGTTCTTC. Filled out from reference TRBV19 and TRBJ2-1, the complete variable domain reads DGGITQSPKYLFRKEGQNVTLSCEQNLNHDAMYWYRQDPGQGLRLIYYSQIVNDFQKGDIAEGYSVSREKKESFPLTVTSAQKNPTAFYLCASSSGLAANEQFFGPGTRLTVL.

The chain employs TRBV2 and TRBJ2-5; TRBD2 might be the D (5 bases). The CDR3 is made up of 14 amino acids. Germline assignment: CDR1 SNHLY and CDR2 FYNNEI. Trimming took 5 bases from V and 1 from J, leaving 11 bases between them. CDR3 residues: CASSREGIQETQYF. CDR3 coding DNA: TGTGCCAGCAGTAGAGAGGGAATCCAAGAGACCCAGTACTTC.

CDR3 nucleotide sequence: TGCGCCAGCACCCGACAGGGGACCTACAATGAGCAGTTCTTC. It is translated as CASTRQGTYNEQFF. The V gene is TRBV5-1, the J gene TRBJ2-1; the match to TRBD1 covers 8 bases. Germline values: CDR1 SGHRS, CDR2 YFSETQ. J gave up 2 bases and V 6 bases, and 4 bases lay outside the gene matches. This CDR3 region has 14 residues.

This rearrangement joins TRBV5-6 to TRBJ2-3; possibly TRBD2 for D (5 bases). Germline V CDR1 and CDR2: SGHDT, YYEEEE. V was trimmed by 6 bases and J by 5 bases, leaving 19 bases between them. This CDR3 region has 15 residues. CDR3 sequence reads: CASNLFGSARDTQYF. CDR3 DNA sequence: TGTGCCAGCAACTTATTTGGGAGCGCTAGAGATACGCAGTATTTT.

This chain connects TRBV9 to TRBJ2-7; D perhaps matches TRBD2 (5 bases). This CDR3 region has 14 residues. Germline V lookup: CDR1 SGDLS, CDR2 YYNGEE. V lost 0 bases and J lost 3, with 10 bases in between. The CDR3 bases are TGTGCCAGCAGCGTAGAACTAGACAACTACGAGCAGTACTTC. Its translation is CASSVELDNYEQYF. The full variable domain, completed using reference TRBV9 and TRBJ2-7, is DSGVTQTPKHLITATGQRVTLRCSPRSGDLSVYWYQQSLDQGLQFLIQYYNGEERAKGNILERFSAQQFPDLHSELNLSSLELGDSALYFCASSVELDNYEQYFGPGTRLTVT.

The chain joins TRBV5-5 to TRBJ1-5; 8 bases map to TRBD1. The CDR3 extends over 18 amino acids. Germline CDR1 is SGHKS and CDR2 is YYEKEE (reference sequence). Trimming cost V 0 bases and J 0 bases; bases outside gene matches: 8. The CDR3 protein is CASSLAGDRWYSNQPQHF. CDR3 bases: TGTGCCAGCAGCTTGGCGGGGGACAGGTGGTATAGCAATCAGCCCCAGCATTTT.

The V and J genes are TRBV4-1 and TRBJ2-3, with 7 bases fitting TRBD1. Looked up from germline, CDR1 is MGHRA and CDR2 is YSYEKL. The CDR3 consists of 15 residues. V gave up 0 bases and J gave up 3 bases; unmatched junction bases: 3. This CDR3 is CASSQERGPTDTQYF. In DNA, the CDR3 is TGCGCCAGCAGCCAAGAAAGGGGGCCAACAGATACGCAGTATTTT.

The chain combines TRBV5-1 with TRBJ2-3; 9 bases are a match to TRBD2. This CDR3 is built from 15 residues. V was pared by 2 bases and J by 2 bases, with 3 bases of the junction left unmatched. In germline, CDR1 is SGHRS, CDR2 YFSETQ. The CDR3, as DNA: TGCGCCAGCAGCTTTAGCGGGAGAACCACAGATACGCAGTATTTT. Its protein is CASSFSGRTTDTQYF.

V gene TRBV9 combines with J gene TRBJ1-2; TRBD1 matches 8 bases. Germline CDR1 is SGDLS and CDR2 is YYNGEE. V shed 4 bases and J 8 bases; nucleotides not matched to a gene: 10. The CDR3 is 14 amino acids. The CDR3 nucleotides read TGTGCCAGCAGCATAACAGGGGGAGCAGGCGGCTACACCTTC. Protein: CASSITGGAGGYTF.

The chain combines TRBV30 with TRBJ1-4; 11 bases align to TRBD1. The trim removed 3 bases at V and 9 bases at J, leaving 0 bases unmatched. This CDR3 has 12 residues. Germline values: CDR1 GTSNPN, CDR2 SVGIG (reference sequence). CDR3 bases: TGTGCCTGGAGGGACAGGGGGCAAAAACTGTTTTTT. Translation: CAWRDRGQKLFF.

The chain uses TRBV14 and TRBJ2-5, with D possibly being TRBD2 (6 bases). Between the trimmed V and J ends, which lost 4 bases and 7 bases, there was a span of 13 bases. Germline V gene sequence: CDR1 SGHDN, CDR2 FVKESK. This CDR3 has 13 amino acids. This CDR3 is CASSRGTSLTQYF. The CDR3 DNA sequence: TGTGCCAGCAGCCGCGGAACTAGCCTGACCCAGTACTTC.

The CDR3 DNA follows: TGTGCCAGCAGGCTTGGAGGGGAGTACACCTTC. Its translation is CASRLGGEYTF. The chain uses TRBV28 and TRBJ1-2; D is possibly TRBD1 (5 bases). Trimming removed 6 bases at V and 11 bases at J, with 13 bases between. The CDR3 extends over 11 amino acids. Per the germline V gene, CDR1 is MDHEN and CDR2 is SYDVKM.

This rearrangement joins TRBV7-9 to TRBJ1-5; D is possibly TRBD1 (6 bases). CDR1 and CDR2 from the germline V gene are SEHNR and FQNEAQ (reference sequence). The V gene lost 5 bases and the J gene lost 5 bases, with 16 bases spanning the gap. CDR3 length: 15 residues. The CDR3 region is CASSTQQGSDQPQHF. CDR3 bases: TGTGCCAGCAGCACTCAACAGGGATCGGATCAGCCCCAGCATTTT. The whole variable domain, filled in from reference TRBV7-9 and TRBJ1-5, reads DTGVSQNPRHKITKRGQNVTFRCDPISEHNRLYWYRQTLGQGPEFLTYFQNEAQLEKSRLLSDRFSAERPKGSFSTLEIQRTEQGDSAMYLCASSTQQGSDQPQHFGDGTRLSIL.

The CDR3 DNA reads TGTGCCAGCAGCACATCCGGGACAGGGGGAACTGAAGCTTTCTTT. It codes for CASSTSGTGGTEAFF. This sequence joins TRBV9 and TRBJ1-1; TRBD1 agrees at 11 bases. Germline CDR1 and CDR2: SGDLS and YYNGEE. The CDR3 contains 15 residues. With V trimmed by 4 bases and J by 5 bases, 7 bases remained unmatched.

The CDR3 sequence: CASSPSRDRGYGYTF. The DNA of the CDR3 is TGCGCCAGCAGCCCTTCCAGGGACAGGGGATATGGCTACACCTTC. This chain uses TRBV5-1 with TRBJ1-2; TRBD1 matches at 10 bases. The length of the CDR3 is 15 residues. The germline V gene encodes CDR1 SGHRS and CDR2 YFSETQ. The ends lost 4 bases at V and 5 bases at J; junction bases unmatched: 8.

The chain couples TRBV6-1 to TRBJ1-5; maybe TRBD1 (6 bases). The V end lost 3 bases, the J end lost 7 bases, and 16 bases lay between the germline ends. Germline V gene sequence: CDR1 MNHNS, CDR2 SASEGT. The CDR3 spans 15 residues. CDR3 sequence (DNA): TGTGCCAGCAGTGACCACGGACAGACCCTACAGCCCCAGCATTTT. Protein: CASSDHGQTLQPQHF.